This T cell receptor (beta chain) was profiled in a study of technical replicates of blood from several donors. The CDR3 runs to 14 residues. CDR1 is SGDLS, CDR2 YYNGEE, per germline. Trimming removed 0 bases from V and 4 bases from J, with 9 bases in between. Profiled with immunoSEQ multiplex PCR; TCRdb holds only in-frame clones, not every one. The sample has just under 60,000 clones, about nine tenths seen once; the top ten hold about 3.9%. This TCR was recovered from a human donor in good health. Some clones in this sample may be carry-over from other donors' samples. The V call is TRBV9, the J call TRBJ2-3; no reliable D call. The sequencing input was PBMCs. The CDR3 reads CASSVVGWADTQYF. The CDR3 nucleotides read TGTGCCAGCAGCGTAGTCGGGTGGGCAGATACGCAGTATTTT.